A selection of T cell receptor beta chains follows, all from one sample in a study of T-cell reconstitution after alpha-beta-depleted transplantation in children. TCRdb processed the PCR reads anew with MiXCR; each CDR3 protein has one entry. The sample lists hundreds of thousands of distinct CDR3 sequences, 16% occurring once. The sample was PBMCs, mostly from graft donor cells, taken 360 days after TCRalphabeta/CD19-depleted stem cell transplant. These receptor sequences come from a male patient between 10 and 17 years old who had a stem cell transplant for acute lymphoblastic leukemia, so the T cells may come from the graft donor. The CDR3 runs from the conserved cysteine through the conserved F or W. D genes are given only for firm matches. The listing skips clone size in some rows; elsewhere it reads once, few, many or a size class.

TGTGCCAGCAATCAAGACTGGGGGTACGAGCAGTACTTC,CASNQDWGYEQYF,NA,few,TRBV12-3/TRBV12-4,TRBJ2-7
TGTGCCAGCAGCGTTGCCGGGACAGGGAACGGCGAGCAGTACTTC,CASSVAGTGNGEQYF,TRBD1,few,TRBV9,TRBJ2-7
TGCGCCAGCAGCTTGATGTTTGGGGACAGACTGGACAATGAGCAGTTCTTC,CASSLMFGDRLDNEQFF,TRBD1,NA,TRBV5-1,TRBJ2-1
TGCGCCAGCAGCTTCGGGACGGCTAGCAATCAGCCCCAGCATTTT,CASSFGTASNQPQHF,NA,few,TRBV5-1,TRBJ1-5
TGTGCCAGCAGCCGGACGGGGAACATTCAGTACTTC,CASSRTGNIQYF,NA,NA,TRBV11-3,TRBJ2-4
TGCAGTGCTAGTCGGACAGGGGTGGTTCAGCCCCAGCATTTT,CSASRTGVVQPQHF,TRBD1,few,TRBV20-1,TRBJ1-5
TGCAGTGCTTCGGGGGCAGGGTCTGGTGATTCACCCCTCCACTTT,CSASGAGSGDSPLHF,NA,NA,TRBV20-1,TRBJ1-6
TGCAGCGTTGAGAAGCGTTTCACAGATACGCAGTATTTT,CSVEKRFTDTQYF,NA,many,TRBV29-1,TRBJ2-3
TGTGCCAGTAGTATAGTGGGGGCCGCTCCGAGGGAGACCCAGTACTTC,CASSIVGAAPRETQYF,NA,NA,TRBV19,TRBJ2-5
TGTGCCAGCAGTGAAGCGGGGGCCGTTAACTATGGCTACACCTTC,CASSEAGAVNYGYTF,NA,NA,TRBV2,TRBJ1-2
TGTGCCAGCAGCCCACGTGGGACACCGGGAAGGGGGTTCGGGGAGCTGTTTTTT,CASSPRGTPGRGFGELFF,NA,NA,TRBV11-2,TRBJ2-2
TGTGCCAGCAGCTTAGGAGGGGCCCTAAGCTCCTACAATGAGCAGTTCTTC,CASSLGGALSSYNEQFF,NA,few,TRBV7-9,TRBJ2-1
TGCAGTGCTAGAGATGGGGGACTAGTACAAGAGACCCAGTACTTC,CSARDGGLVQETQYF,TRBD2,NA,TRBV20-1,TRBJ2-5
TGCGCCAGCAGCTTGGGGGCTAGCGTCTCCTACGAGCAGTACTTC,CASSLGASVSYEQYF,NA,few,TRBV5-1,TRBJ2-7
TGTGCCACCGGGACAGGGCCATCAGGGTCCTACGAGCAGTACTTC,CATGTGPSGSYEQYF,TRBD1,many,TRBV10-3,TRBJ2-7
TGTGCCAGAGATGGACTGAACTACAATGAGCAGTTCTTC,CARDGLNYNEQFF,NA,NA,TRBV7-2,TRBJ2-1
TGTGCCAGCAGATCGTTCGGGGACCATGAGCAGTTCTTC,CASRSFGDHEQFF,NA,NA,TRBV11-1,TRBJ2-1
TGTGCCAGCGCAGAGGAGGGGGCCCAAGAGACCCAGTACTTC,CASAEEGAQETQYF,NA,many,TRBV12-3/TRBV12-4,TRBJ2-5
TGTGCCAGCAGCTTCGGGGACAGGGCGAATGAAAAACTGTTTTTT,CASSFGDRANEKLFF,TRBD1,few,TRBV7-9,TRBJ1-4
TGTGCCAGCGCGGGAGGGCCCGGGGAGCTGTTTTTT,CASAGGPGELFF,TRBD2,NA,TRBV27,TRBJ2-2
TGTGCCAGCAACTTCCCCAGGCTGGGCCCACCGTCTACTGAAGCTTTCTTT,CASNFPRLGPPSTEAFF,NA,few,TRBV7-9,TRBJ1-1
TGTGCCAGCAGTTATCTGGCGGGAGTTACAGATACGCAGTATTTT,CASSYLAGVTDTQYF,TRBD2,many,TRBV6-5,TRBJ2-3
TGTGCCAGCAGTTTGTGGCGGCCGAACACCGGGGAGCTGTTTTTT,CASSLWRPNTGELFF,NA,NA,TRBV12-3/TRBV12-4,TRBJ2-2
TGTGCCAGCAGCCAAAGAAGCCGTACACTGGTCCAAGAGACCCAGTACTTC,CASSQRSRTLVQETQYF,NA,NA,TRBV14,TRBJ2-5
TGCGCCAGCAGCTTGGAGGCGGAAAGCTACGAGCAGTACTTC,CASSLEAESYEQYF,NA,few,TRBV5-1,TRBJ2-7
TGTGCCAGCAGTGACCCCAGGGGGGGGAATGAGCAGTTCTTC,CASSDPRGGNEQFF,NA,many,TRBV12-3/TRBV12-4,TRBJ2-1
TGCAGTGCTAGAGATGGTTCGCTAGCGGGAGAAGAGACCCAGTACTTC,CSARDGSLAGEETQYF,TRBD2,many,TRBV20-1,TRBJ2-5
TGCGCCAGCAGCGGTGGGACTAGCGGGAGGAATGAGCAGTTCTTC,CASSGGTSGRNEQFF,TRBD2,many,TRBV10-1,TRBJ2-1
TGTGCCAGCAGTGATCCGAGGGGTATGAGTGAAAAACTGTTTTTT,CASSDPRGMSEKLFF,NA,NA,TRBV25-1,TRBJ1-4
TGTGCCAGCTCACCGGAGGGCCAGGGAGGCTACACCTTC,CASSPEGQGGYTF,NA,NA,TRBV18,TRBJ1-2
TGTGCCAGCAGGCCTAGCGGGATCGAGCAGTACTTC,CASRPSGIEQYF,TRBD2,few,TRBV2,TRBJ2-7
TGTGCCAGCAGCCCCCGCCGACAGAACTTCCAAATTAACAATGAGCAGTTCTTC,CASSPRRQNFQINNEQFF,NA,NA,TRBV9,TRBJ2-1
TGTGCCAGCAGCCCCCGAGGGGGGACCTATAATTCACCCCTCCACTTT,CASSPRGGTYNSPLHF,NA,few,TRBV3-1,TRBJ1-6
TGTGCCAGCAGCCTATACTCTACAGGGCCGTACGAGCAGTACTTC,CASSLYSTGPYEQYF,NA,few,TRBV7-3,TRBJ2-7
TGTGCCAGCAGTTGGTATGGCGGGAGCTCCTACGAGCAGTACTTC,CASSWYGGSSYEQYF,TRBD2,few,TRBV27,TRBJ2-7
TGTGCCAGCAGCTTGGCGAGGGGGACAGCTTTCACAGATACGCAGTATTTT,CASSLARGTAFTDTQYF,TRBD1,few,TRBV7-2,TRBJ2-3
TGTGCCAGCAGATCAAGCGGGAGGGGATCCTACGAGCAGTACTTC,CASRSSGRGSYEQYF,TRBD2,NA,TRBV7-9,TRBJ2-7
TGTGCCAGCAGCCCCGCCCGGACCAAGAGCACTGAAGCTTTCTTT,CASSPARTKSTEAFF,NA,NA,TRBV7-3,TRBJ1-1
TGTGCCAGCTCACCTGAAGGGGCAGGGAATCAGCCCCAGCATTTT,CASSPEGAGNQPQHF,NA,few,TRBV18,TRBJ1-5
TGTGCCAGCAGCCAAGTATTAAGGATCTCCTACGAGCAGTACTTC,CASSQVLRISYEQYF,NA,few,TRBV4-2,TRBJ2-7